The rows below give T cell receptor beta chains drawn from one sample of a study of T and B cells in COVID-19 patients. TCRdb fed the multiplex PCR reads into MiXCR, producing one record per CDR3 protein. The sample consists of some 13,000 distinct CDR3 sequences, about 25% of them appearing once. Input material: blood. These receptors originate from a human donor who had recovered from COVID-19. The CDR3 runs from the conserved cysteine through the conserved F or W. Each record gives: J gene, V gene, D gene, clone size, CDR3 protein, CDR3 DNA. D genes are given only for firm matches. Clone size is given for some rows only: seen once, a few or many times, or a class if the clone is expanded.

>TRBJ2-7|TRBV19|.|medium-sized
CASSPGAPTSSEQYF
TGTGCCAGTAGTCCTGGGGCCCCAACCTCGTCCGAGCAGTACTTC
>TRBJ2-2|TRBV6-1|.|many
CASSQRSPGELFF
TGTGCCAGCAGTCAGAGGTCCCCCGGGGAGCTGTTTTTT
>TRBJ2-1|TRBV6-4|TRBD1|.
CASSELDRANEQFF
TGTGCCAGCAGTGAGTTGGACAGGGCTAATGAGCAGTTCTTC
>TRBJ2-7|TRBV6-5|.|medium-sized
CASSYSPYEQYF
TGTGCCAGCAGTTACTCGCCCTACGAGCAGTACTTC
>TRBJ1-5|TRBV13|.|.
CASSPGWNQPQHF
TGTGCCAGCAGTCCGGGATGGAATCAGCCCCAGCATTTT
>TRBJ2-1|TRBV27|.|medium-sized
CASSSMYNEQFF
TGTGCCAGCAGTTCCATGTACAATGAGCAGTTCTTC
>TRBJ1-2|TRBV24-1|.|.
CATSDPGYSFNYGYTF
TGTGCCACCAGTGACCCGGGCTACAGTTTTAACTATGGCTACACCTTC
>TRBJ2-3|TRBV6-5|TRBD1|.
CASSLQTGGGTDTQYF
TGTGCCAGCAGTTTACAGACAGGGGGTGGCACAGATACGCAGTATTTT
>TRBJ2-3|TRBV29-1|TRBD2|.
CSVGTSGRMTDTQYF
TGCAGCGTTGGCACTAGCGGGAGGATGACAGATACGCAGTATTTT
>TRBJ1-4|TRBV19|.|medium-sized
CASSRAGNEKLFF
TGTGCCAGTAGTCGGGCAGGAAATGAAAAACTGTTTTTT
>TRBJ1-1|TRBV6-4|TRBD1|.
CASSQGENTEAFF
TGTGCCAGCTCACAGGGGGAGAACACTGAAGCTTTCTTT
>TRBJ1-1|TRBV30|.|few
CAWRQQSNTEAFF
TGTGCCTGGAGACAACAGTCGAACACTGAAGCTTTCTTT
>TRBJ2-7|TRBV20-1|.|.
CSAREPGQAYEQYF
TGCAGTGCTAGAGAGCCGGGACAAGCCTACGAGCAGTACTTC